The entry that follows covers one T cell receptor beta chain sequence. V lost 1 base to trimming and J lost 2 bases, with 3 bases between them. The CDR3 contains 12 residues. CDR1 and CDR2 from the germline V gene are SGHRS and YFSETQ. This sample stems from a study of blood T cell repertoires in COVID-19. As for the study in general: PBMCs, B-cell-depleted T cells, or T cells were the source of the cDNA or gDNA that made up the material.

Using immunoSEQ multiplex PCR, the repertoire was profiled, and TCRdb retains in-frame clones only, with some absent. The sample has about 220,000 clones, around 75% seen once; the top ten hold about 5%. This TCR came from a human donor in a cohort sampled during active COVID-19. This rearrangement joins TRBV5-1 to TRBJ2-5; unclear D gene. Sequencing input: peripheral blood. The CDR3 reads CASSLPQETQYF. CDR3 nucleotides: TGCGCCAGCAGCTTGCCACAAGAGACCCAGTACTTC.